The 3 T cell receptor beta chains presented below share a single source sample, sequenced in a study of CD8+ T cells in alopecia areata. Extraction and reverse transcription of RNA yielded cDNA as the sequencing template. Profiling relied on immunoSEQ multiplex PCR, and the TCRdb table lists in-frame clones only, not all of them. The sample consists of about 150,000 clones, around 47% of them appearing once. Sequenced input: CD4+ T cells sorted from blood. The receptors derive from a human donor with alopecia areata.

V is TRBV29-1 and J is TRBJ2-5; D gene uncertain. V lost 1 base and J 6 bases, leaving 3 bases between the germline ends. CDR3 length: 10 residues. The V gene's germline CDR1 is SQVTM and CDR2 ANQGSEA. For the CDR3, the DNA is TGCAGCGTTGAAGTGAAGACCCAGTACTTC. This codes for CSVEVKTQYF.

The J gene is TRBJ2-1, the V gene TRBV20-1; D is uncertain. The CDR3 totals 10 residues. Germline CDR1 DFQATT, CDR2 SNEGSKA (reference sequence). V lost 6 bases and J 8 bases, leaving 8 bases between the germline ends. In DNA, the CDR3 is TGCAGTGCCGCGCGAGATGAGCAGTTCTTC. Translation gives CSAARDEQFF.

The V and J genes are TRBV4-1 and TRBJ2-1, with 9 bases identical to TRBD2. From germline, CDR1 is MGHRA and CDR2 YSYEKL. The CDR3 runs 16 residues. After removal of 5 bases from V and 4 bases from J, the junction contained 9 bases not matched to a gene. This CDR3 is CASSIQLAGGYNEQFF. The CDR3 nucleotides are TGCGCCAGCAGCATTCAGCTCGCGGGAGGGTACAATGAGCAGTTCTTC.